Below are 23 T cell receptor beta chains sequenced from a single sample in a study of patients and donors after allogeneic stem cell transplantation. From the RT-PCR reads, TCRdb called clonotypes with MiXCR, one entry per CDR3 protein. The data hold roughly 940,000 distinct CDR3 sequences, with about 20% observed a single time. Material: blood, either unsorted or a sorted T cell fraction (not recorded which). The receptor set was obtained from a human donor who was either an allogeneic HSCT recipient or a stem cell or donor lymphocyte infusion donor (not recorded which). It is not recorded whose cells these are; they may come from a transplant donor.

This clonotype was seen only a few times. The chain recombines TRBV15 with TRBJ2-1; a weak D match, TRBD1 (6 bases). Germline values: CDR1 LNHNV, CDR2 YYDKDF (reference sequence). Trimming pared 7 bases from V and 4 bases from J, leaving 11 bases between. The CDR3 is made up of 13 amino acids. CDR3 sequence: CATTGARYNEQFF. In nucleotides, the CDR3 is TGTGCCACCACAGGGGCCAGATACAATGAGCAGTTCTTC.

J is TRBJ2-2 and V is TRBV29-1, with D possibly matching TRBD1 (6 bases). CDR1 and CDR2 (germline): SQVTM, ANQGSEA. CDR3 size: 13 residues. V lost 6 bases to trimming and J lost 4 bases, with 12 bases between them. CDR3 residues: CSVGTPFTGELFF. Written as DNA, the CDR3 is TGCAGCGTAGGGACACCATTCACCGGGGAGCTGTTTTTT.

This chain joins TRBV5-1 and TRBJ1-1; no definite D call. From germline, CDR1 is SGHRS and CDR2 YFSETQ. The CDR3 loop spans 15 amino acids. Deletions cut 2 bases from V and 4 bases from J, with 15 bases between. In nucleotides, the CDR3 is TGCGCCAGCAGCTTAAAATCTCTTGCCCGCACTGAAGCTTTCTTT. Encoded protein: CASSLKSLARTEAFF. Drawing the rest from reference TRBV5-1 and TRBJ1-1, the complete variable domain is KAGVTQTPRYLIKTRGQQVTLSCSPISGHRSVSWYQQTPGQGLQFLFEYFSETQRNKGNFPGRFSGRQFSNSRSEMNVSTLELGDSALYLCASSLKSLARTEAFFGQGTRLTVV.

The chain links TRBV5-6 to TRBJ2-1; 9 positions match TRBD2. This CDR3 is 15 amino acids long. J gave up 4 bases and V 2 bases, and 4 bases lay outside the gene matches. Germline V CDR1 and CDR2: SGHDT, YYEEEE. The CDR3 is CASSFERGVYNEQFF. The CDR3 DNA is TGTGCCAGCAGCTTTGAGCGGGGGGTTTACAATGAGCAGTTCTTC.

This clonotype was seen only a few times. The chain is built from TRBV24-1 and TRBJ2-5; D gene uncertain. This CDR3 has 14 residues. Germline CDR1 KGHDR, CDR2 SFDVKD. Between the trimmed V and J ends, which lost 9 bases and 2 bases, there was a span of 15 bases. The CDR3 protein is CATSSPRGQETQYF. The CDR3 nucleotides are TGTGCCACCTCTTCCCCCCGTGGACAAGAGACCCAGTACTTC.

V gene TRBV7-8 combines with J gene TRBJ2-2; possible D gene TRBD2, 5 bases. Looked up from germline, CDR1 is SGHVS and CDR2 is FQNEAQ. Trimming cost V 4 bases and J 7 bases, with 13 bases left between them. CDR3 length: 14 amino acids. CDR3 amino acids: CASSSLGARGELFF. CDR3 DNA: TGTGCCAGCAGCTCTCTGGGAGCGCGCGGGGAGCTGTTTTTT.

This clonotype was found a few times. CDR3 in amino acids: CASSTMTGANIQYF. The CDR3 DNA is TGTGCCAGCAGCACGATGACCGGGGCCAACATTCAGTACTTC. The chain carries TRBV9 and TRBJ2-4; TRBD1 or TRBD2 may be the D gene (5 bases each). CDR1 is SGDLS, CDR2 YYNGEE, per germline. CDR3 size: 14 residues. V was cut by 4 bases and J by 7 bases, with 15 bases left in between.

CDR3 sequence reads: CASSYTLLNTEAFF. CDR3 DNA: TGTGCCAGCAGCTACACTCTCCTGAACACTGAAGCTTTCTTT. The genes are TRBV6-2 or TRBV6-3 and TRBJ1-1; D gene uncertain. CDR1 is MNHEY and CDR2 is SVGEGT in the germline V gene. There are 14 residues in the CDR3. V lost 6 bases, J lost 0 bases, and 11 bases lay in between.

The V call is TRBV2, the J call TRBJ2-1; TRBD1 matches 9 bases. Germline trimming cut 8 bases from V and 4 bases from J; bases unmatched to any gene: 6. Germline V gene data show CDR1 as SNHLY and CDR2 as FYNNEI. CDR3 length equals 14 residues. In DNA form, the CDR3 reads TGTGCCAGCCTCAGGGGACAGGGTTACAATGAGCAGTTCTTC. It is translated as CASLRGQGYNEQFF. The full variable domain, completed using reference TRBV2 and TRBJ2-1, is EPEVTQTPSHQVTQMGQEVILRCVPISNHLYFYWYRQILGQKVEFLVSFYNNEISEKSEIFDDQFSVERPDGSNFTLKIRSTKLEDSAMYFCASLRGQGYNEQFFGPGTRLTVL.

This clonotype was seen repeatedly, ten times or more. CDR3 bases: TGTGCCAGCAGTTTAGGTGTACACGCGGGAGTTTCCTACAATGAGCAGTTCTTC. It encodes CASSLGVHAGVSYNEQFF. The chain recombines TRBV12-3 or TRBV12-4 with TRBJ2-1; TRBD2 matches 7 bases. Trimming cost V 1 base and J 1 base; bases outside gene matches: 10. This CDR3 contains 18 residues.

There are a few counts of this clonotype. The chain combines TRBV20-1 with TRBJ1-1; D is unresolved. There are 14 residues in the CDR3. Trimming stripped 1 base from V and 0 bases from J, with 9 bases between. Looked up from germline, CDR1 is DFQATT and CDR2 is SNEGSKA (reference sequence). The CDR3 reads CSARGGQLNTEAFF. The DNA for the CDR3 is TGCAGTGCTAGAGGCGGCCAATTGAACACTGAAGCTTTCTTT.

The CDR3 nucleotides read TGCGCCAGCAGCGCCTCGACAGGGTCCGGCCTAAGAGCCAAAAACATTCAGTACTTC. It encodes CASSASTGSGLRAKNIQYF. J is TRBJ2-4 and V is TRBV5-1, with 7 bases fitting TRBD1. This CDR3 region has 19 residues. In germline, CDR1 is SGHRS, CDR2 YFSETQ. V trimming: 4 bases; J trimming: 0 bases; junction bases outside the gene matches: 16.

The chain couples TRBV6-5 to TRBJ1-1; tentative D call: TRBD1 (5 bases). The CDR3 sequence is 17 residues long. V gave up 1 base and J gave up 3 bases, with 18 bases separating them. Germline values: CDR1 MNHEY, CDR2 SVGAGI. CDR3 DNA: TGTGCCAGCAGTTACTATTTAAAGGGACGGACGGACACTGAAGCTTTCTTT. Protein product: CASSYYLKGRTDTEAFF.

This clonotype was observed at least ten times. This CDR3 is CASSRGQGSYEQYF. Written as DNA, the CDR3 is TGTGCCAGCAGCCGGGGACAGGGAAGCTACGAGCAGTACTTC. This chain uses TRBV6-1 with TRBJ2-7; TRBD1 agrees at 9 bases. There are 14 residues in the CDR3. The germline gives CDR1 MNHNS, CDR2 SASEGT. V gave up 6 bases and J gave up 3 bases; unmatched junction bases: 6.

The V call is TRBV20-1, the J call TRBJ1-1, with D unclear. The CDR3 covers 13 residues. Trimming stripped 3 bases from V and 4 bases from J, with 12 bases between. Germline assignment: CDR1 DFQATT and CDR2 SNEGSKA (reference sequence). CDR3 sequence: CSASGHGGTEAFF. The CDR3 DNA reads TGCAGTGCTAGTGGGCATGGTGGCACTGAAGCTTTCTTT.

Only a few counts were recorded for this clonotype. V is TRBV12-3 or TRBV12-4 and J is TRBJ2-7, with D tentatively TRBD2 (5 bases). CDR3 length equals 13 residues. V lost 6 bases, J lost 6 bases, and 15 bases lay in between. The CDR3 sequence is CASSPPAAGEQYF. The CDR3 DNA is TGTGCCAGCAGCCCCCCAGCGGCCGGCGAGCAGTACTTC.

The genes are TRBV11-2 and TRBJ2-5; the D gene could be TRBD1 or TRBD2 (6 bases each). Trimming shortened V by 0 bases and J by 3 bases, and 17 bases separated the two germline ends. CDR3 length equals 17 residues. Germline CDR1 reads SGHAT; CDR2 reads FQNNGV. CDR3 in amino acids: CASSLEGGFRSKETQYF. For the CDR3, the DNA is TGTGCCAGCAGCTTAGAAGGGGGGTTTCGCTCTAAAGAGACCCAGTACTTC.

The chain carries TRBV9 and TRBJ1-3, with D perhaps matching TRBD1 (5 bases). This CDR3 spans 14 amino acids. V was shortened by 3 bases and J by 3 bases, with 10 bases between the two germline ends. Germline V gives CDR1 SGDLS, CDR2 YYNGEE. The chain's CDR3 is CASSEARGGNTIYF. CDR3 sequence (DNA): TGTGCCAGCAGCGAGGCGAGGGGTGGAAACACCATATATTTT.

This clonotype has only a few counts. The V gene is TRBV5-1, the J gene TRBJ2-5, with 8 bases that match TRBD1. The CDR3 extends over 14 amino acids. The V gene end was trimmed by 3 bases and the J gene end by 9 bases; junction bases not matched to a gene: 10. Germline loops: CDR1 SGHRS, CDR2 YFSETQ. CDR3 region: CASSSTGVGRPQYF. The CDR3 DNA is TGCGCCAGCAGCTCGACAGGGGTGGGGAGACCCCAGTACTTC.

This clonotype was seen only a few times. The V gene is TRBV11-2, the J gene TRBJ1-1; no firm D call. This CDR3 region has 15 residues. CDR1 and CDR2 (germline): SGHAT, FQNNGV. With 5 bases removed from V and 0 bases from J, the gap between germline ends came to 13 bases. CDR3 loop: CASSNRAGLNTEAFF. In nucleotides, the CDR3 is TGTGCCAGCAGCAATAGGGCGGGTTTGAACACTGAAGCTTTCTTT.

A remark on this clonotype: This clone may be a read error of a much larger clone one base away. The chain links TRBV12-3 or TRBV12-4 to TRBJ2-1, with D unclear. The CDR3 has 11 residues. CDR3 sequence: CASSFQNGQFF. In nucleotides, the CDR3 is TGTGCCAGCAGTTTCCAAAATGGGCAGTTCTTC.

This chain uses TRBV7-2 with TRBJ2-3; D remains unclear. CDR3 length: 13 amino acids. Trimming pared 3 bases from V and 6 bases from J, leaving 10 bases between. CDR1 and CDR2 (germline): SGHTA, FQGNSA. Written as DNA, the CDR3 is TGTGCCAGCAGCTTGAGGCGTAAGGATACGCAGTATTTT. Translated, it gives CASSLRRKDTQYF. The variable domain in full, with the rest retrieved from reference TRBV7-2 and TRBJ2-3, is GAGVSQSPSNKVTEKGKDVELRCDPISGHTALYWYRQSLGQGLEFLIYFQGNSAPDKSGLPSDRFSAERTGGSVSTLTIQRTQQEDSAVYLCASSLRRKDTQYFGPGTRLTVL.

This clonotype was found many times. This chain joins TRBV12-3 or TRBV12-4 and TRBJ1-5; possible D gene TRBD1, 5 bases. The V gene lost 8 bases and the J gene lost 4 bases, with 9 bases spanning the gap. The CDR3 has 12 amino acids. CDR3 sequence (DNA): TGTGCCAGCCGTGGGGGGAATCAGCCCCAGCATTTT. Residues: CASRGGNQPQHF.